Below are 10 T cell receptor beta chains sequenced from a single sample in a study of blood T cell repertoires in COVID-19. Assay used: immunoSEQ multiplex PCR; TCRdb lists only in-frame clones, some missing. The sample has about 240,000 clones, almost 85% seen once. Material: peripheral blood. Receptors originate from a middle-aged man with acute or convalescent COVID-19.

This chain joins TRBV10-3 and TRBJ2-7, with D perhaps matching TRBD2 (5 bases). The V gene lost 10 bases and the J gene lost 0 bases, with 16 bases spanning the gap. The CDR3 runs 14 residues. Germline V lookup: CDR1 ENHRY, CDR2 SYGVKD. CDR3: CATGVASFSYEQYF. The CDR3 region has the DNA TGTGCCACCGGGGTCGCGAGCTTCTCCTACGAGCAGTACTTC.

The gene calls are TRBV11-3 and TRBJ2-5; D possibly corresponds to TRBD1 (5 bases). Trimming shortened V by 5 bases and J by 4 bases, and 11 bases separated the two germline ends. This CDR3 contains 13 residues. CDR1 is SGHNT, CDR2 YENEEA, per germline. CDR3 sequence (DNA): TGTGCCAGCAGCCTTTTCCAGGGAGAGACCCAGTACTTC. It is translated as CASSLFQGETQYF.

The rearrangement joins TRBV5-1 to TRBJ1-2; 7 positions agree with TRBD1. This CDR3 has 16 residues. Per the germline V gene, CDR1 is SGHRS and CDR2 is YFSETQ. After removal of 0 bases from V and 4 bases from J, the junction contained 9 bases not matched to a gene. The CDR3 is CASSLAGSGGGYGYTF. Written as DNA, the CDR3 is TGCGCCAGCAGCTTGGCGGGATCAGGGGGAGGCTATGGCTACACCTTC.

J is TRBJ2-7 and V is TRBV7-2; 10 bases map to TRBD1. The CDR3 is 14 residues long. The J segment lost 4 bases and the V segment lost 6 bases, leaving 6 bases of the junction unmatched. CDR1 and CDR2 (germline): SGHTA, FQGNSA. The CDR3 region has the DNA TGTGCCAGCAGTCGTGACAGGGGGCAATACGAGCAGTACTTC. Translated: CASSRDRGQYEQYF.

This clone has a handful of counts. The rearrangement links TRBV2 to TRBJ1-4, with D possibly matching TRBD1 (6 bases). With 4 bases removed from V and 14 bases from J, the gap between germline ends came to 14 bases. Germline-derived CDR1 and CDR2 are SNHLY and FYNNEI. The CDR3 runs 12 residues. The CDR3 reads CASSANRDQLFF. The CDR3 DNA reads as TGTGCCAGCAGTGCTAACAGGGACCAGCTGTTTTTT.

The chain couples TRBV28 to TRBJ1-1; no reliable D call. The germline CDR1 and CDR2 sequences are MDHEN and SYDVKM. Trimming cost V 7 bases and J 1 base, with 13 bases left between them. The CDR3 contains 14 residues. The CDR3 loop is CASKLRARNTEAFF. DNA of the CDR3: TGTGCCAGCAAATTGAGGGCCCGGAACACTGAAGCTTTCTTT.

J is TRBJ1-2 and V is TRBV12-5; D uncertain. The CDR3 spans 12 residues. Germline V gene lookup returns CDR1 LGHNT and CDR2 FRNRAP. The V and J ends lost 1 base and 8 bases respectively, with 8 bases between them. The CDR3 DNA follows: TGTGCTAGTGGTTTGGCGGGGTCCGGCTACACCTTC. It is translated as CASGLAGSGYTF.

With respect to this clone: At one end, the junction sequence differs from germline, possibly due to a read error. This chain connects TRBV20-1 to TRBJ2-7; 8 bases are shared with TRBD1. Looked up from germline, CDR1 is DFQATT and CDR2 is SNEGSKA (reference sequence). This CDR3 region has 11 residues. The chain's CDR3 is CSPKWGDRRVF. CDR3 nucleotide sequence: TGCAGTCCTAAATGGGGGGACAGGCGCGTCTTC.

This clone appeared a few times. This rearrangement joins TRBV11-3 to TRBJ2-1; TRBD2 matches at 7 bases. Germline CDR1 reads SGHNT; CDR2 reads YENEEA. Germline trimming cut 0 bases from V and 6 bases from J; bases unmatched to any gene: 2. The CDR3 is 14 amino acids. CDR3 sequence reads: CASSLEAGRNEQFF. The CDR3 bases are TGTGCCAGCAGCTTAGAAGCGGGACGCAATGAGCAGTTCTTC.

The chain links TRBV5-1 to TRBJ2-1; perhaps TRBD2 as D (6 bases). CDR3 length: 13 residues. Germline lookup yields CDR1 SGHRS and CDR2 YFSETQ. Trimming removed 1 base at V and 9 bases at J, with 11 bases between. Written as DNA, the CDR3 is TGCGCCAGCAGCTTGTTGGGGGGAAGTGAGCAGTTCTTC. Protein sequence: CASSLLGGSEQFF. Together with reference TRBV5-1 and TRBJ2-1, the CDR3 gives the full variable domain: KAGVTQTPRYLIKTRGQQVTLSCSPISGHRSVSWYQQTPGQGLQFLFEYFSETQRNKGNFPGRFSGRQFSNSRSEMNVSTLELGDSALYLCASSLLGGSEQFFGPGTRLTVL.